The rows below give T cell receptor beta chains drawn from one sample of a study of blood T cell repertoires in COVID-19. The table came from immunoSEQ multiplex PCR; TCRdb's copy has only in-frame clones and leaves some out. The data contain around 44,000 clones, approximately 90% of them singletons. Sequencing was done on a sample of peripheral blood. The receptor source for this set is a human donor in a cohort sampled during active COVID-19. The conserved cysteine and the conserved F or W are not part of the CDR3 here.

AIGGTGRVLF,TRBJ2-2,TRBV10-3
ASRHRQGPYEQY,TRBJ2-7,TRBV6-5
ASSEGGLQH,TRBJ1-5,TRBV10-2
ASSLADFTDTQY,TRBJ2-3,TRBV5-5
ASSPGTGGLSQH,TRBJ1-5,TRBV7-2
AISEPGSPLH,TRBJ1-6,TRBV10-3
ASSQEPGSNSPLH,TRBJ1-6,TRBV4-1
ASSPRWTSGGTDTQY,TRBJ2-3,TRBV18
ASSHHRDQETQY,TRBJ2-5,TRBV3-1/TRBV3-2
ASRAQGTGSFNEQF,TRBJ2-1,TRBV6-4
ASSPHQGGRKAF,TRBJ1-1,TRBV6-6
ASSPRAGQGEKLF,TRBJ1-4,TRBV11-2
ASSPDRGREEKLF,TRBJ1-4,TRBV27
ASSQDTVGEQF,TRBJ2-1,TRBV4-2
SAQKDWAQF,TRBJ2-1,TRBV20-1
ASSEFVTRHNEQF,TRBJ2-1,TRBV25-1